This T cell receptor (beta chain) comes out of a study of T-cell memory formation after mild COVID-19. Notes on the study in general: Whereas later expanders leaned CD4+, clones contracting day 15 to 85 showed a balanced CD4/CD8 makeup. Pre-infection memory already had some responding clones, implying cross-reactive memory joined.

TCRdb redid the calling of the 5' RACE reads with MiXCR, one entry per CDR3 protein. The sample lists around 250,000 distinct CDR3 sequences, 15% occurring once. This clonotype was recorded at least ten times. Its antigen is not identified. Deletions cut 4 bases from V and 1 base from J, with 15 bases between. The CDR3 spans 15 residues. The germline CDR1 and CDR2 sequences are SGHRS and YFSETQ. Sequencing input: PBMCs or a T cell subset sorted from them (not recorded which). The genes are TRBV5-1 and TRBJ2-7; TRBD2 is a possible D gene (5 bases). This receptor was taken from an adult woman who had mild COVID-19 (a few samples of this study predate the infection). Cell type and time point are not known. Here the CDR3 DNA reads TGCGCCAGCAGCCCGCGGGTGGGCAGTTCCTACGAGCAGTACTTC. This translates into CASSPRVGSSYEQYF.